One and the same sample provided the 24 T cell receptor beta chains below, sequenced in a study of control samples from healthy donors and cancer patients. The protocol was immunoSEQ multiplex PCR, while the TCRdb copy is restricted to in-frame clones and leaves out a portion. The sample consists of under 100,000 clones, around 89% of them appearing once. The specimen was blood. These receptors were obtained from a woman aged 70-85 years in good health.

The chain couples TRBV7-9 to TRBJ1-2; 10 bases match TRBD1. The CDR3 extends over 14 amino acids. Germline CDR1 and CDR2: SEHNR and FQNEAQ (reference sequence). V lost 5 bases and J lost 5; bases outside the gene matches: 5. This CDR3 reads CASSPGGQGYGYTF. Here the CDR3 DNA reads TGTGCCAGCAGCCCTGGGGGACAGGGGTATGGCTACACCTTC.

The V gene is TRBV4-1, the J gene TRBJ1-5; D perhaps matches TRBD1 (6 bases). V lost 4 bases and J lost 6, with 16 bases in between. CDR1 MGHRA and CDR2 YSYEKL come from the germline V gene. The CDR3 length is 15 residues. The CDR3 DNA sequence: TGCGCCAGCAGCCCCGACTGGGGGGCGAGTCAGCCCCAGCATTTT. This sequence encodes CASSPDWGASQPQHF.

This chain links TRBV19 with TRBJ2-7; no clear D. The germline CDR1 and CDR2 sequences are LNHDA and SQIVND (reference sequence). The CDR3 extends over 13 amino acids. The V and J ends lost 5 bases and 1 base respectively, with 9 bases between them. The CDR3 DNA reads as TGTGCCAGTAGTGTTAAGACTTCCTACGAGCAGTACTTC. Residues: CASSVKTSYEQYF.

The chain joins TRBV3-1 (or the pseudogene TRBV3-2) to TRBJ2-7; tentatively, D is TRBD1 (5 bases). Trimming took 2 bases from V and 6 from J, leaving 17 bases between them. The germline V gene has CDR1 LGHDT and CDR2 YNNKEL (reference sequence). CDR3 length: 15 amino acids. CDR3 amino acids: CASSQNPETGGEQYF. The DNA for the CDR3 is TGTGCCAGCAGCCAAAATCCAGAAACAGGCGGCGAGCAGTACTTC.

The chain is built from TRBV4-3 and TRBJ1-1, with 11 nucleotides matching TRBD1. Germline loops: CDR1 LGHNA, CDR2 YSLEER. The CDR3 runs to 16 residues. With V trimmed by 0 bases and J by 4 bases, 4 bases remained unmatched. CDR3: CASSQERTGGVTEAFF. CDR3 bases: TGCGCCAGCAGCCAAGAGAGGACAGGGGGCGTCACTGAAGCTTTCTTT.

For the CDR3, the DNA is TGTGCCAGCAGCTTAACTAGCGGGACCTCCTACGAGCAGTACTTC. It specifies CASSLTSGTSYEQYF. The chain joins TRBV11-2 to TRBJ2-7; 10 bases match TRBD2. Looked up from germline, CDR1 is SGHAT and CDR2 is FQNNGV. The CDR3 extends over 15 amino acids. The trim removed 2 bases at V and 0 bases at J, leaving 1 base unmatched.

The rearrangement uses TRBV10-3 and TRBJ2-3; D possibly corresponds to TRBD2 (5 bases). The germline V gene has CDR1 ENHRY and CDR2 SYGVKD. The CDR3 length is 14 residues. Trimming pared 6 bases from V and 1 base from J, leaving 11 bases between. For the CDR3, the DNA is TGTGCCATCAGGGAGAGGACTCGCACAGATACGCAGTATTTT. Encoded protein: CAIRERTRTDTQYF.

The rearrangement uses TRBV9 and TRBJ2-5; D perhaps matches TRBD2 (6 bases). CDR3 length: 13 residues. Per the germline V gene, CDR1 is SGDLS and CDR2 is YYNGEE. Trimming left V 0 bases short and J 5 bases short, with 8 bases between. The CDR3 DNA is TGTGCCAGCAGCGTAGGGGGACTGGAGACCCAGTACTTC. This sequence encodes CASSVGGLETQYF. The full variable domain, its missing parts supplied by reference TRBV9 and TRBJ2-5, is DSGVTQTPKHLITATGQRVTLRCSPRSGDLSVYWYQQSLDQGLQFLIQYYNGEERAKGNILERFSAQQFPDLHSELNLSSLELGDSALYFCASSVGGLETQYFGPGTRLLVL.

The rearrangement uses TRBV9 and TRBJ1-2; the match to TRBD1 covers 8 bases. Per the germline V gene, CDR1 is SGDLS and CDR2 is YYNGEE. The junction had 10 bases not matched to a gene; V was cut back by 2 bases and J by 7 bases. The length of the CDR3 is 15 residues. The CDR3 nucleotides are TGTGCCAGCAGCGTGAGCACAGGGGGGCTCTCTGGCTACACCTTC. This encodes CASSVSTGGLSGYTF.

The chain couples TRBV6-4 to TRBJ2-1, with 8 bases lining up with TRBD2. The junction had 11 bases not matched to a gene; V was cut back by 6 bases and J by 4 bases. Germline V gene sequence: CDR1 MRHNA, CDR2 SNTAGT. This CDR3 spans 16 amino acids. Written as DNA, the CDR3 is TGTGCCAGCAGGGGACTAGGGGGAGGTGTGTACAATGAGCAGTTCTTC. It encodes CASRGLGGGVYNEQFF.

V and J are TRBV6-1 and TRBJ2-1, with 10 bases aligning to TRBD2. Germline V gene sequence: CDR1 MNHNS, CDR2 SASEGT. V trimming: 4 bases; J trimming: 3 bases; junction bases outside the gene matches: 6. The CDR3 is 16 amino acids. The CDR3 bases are TGTGCCAGCAGTGCTGAAGCGGGAGGGGGCTACAATGAGCAGTTCTTC. This translates into CASSAEAGGGYNEQFF.

J is TRBJ1-1 and V is TRBV3-1 (or the pseudogene TRBV3-2); D ambiguous. CDR3 length: 15 amino acids. Germline-derived CDR1 and CDR2 are LGHDT and YNNKEL (reference sequence). The V gene lost 0 bases and the J gene lost 5 bases, with 13 bases spanning the gap. CDR3 in amino acids: CASSQELRVRTEAFF. Here the CDR3 DNA reads TGTGCCAGCAGCCAAGAGTTGAGGGTTCGGACTGAAGCTTTCTTT.

The chain employs TRBV6-5 and TRBJ1-1; the D gene is possibly TRBD1 (5 bases). Deletions cut 7 bases from V and 0 bases from J, with 12 bases between. The germline CDR1 and CDR2 sequences are MNHEY and SVGAGI. The CDR3 consists of 14 residues. CDR3 protein: CASTKGLLNTEAFF. The CDR3 DNA reads as TGTGCCAGCACCAAGGGACTTTTGAACACTGAAGCTTTCTTT.

This clone was picked up a small number of times. This rearrangement joins TRBV29-1 to TRBJ2-7, with D possibly being TRBD1 (5 bases). The germline V and J ends were trimmed by 6 bases and 4 bases, with 13 bases remaining between them. CDR1 and CDR2 from the germline V gene are SQVTM and ANQGSEA. This CDR3 is 12 amino acids long. CDR3 in DNA: TGCAGCGTCGTACAGCAGGGTTACGAGCAGTACTTC. Translating it yields CSVVQQGYEQYF.

To note about this clone: The same CDR3 can be traced to other DNA sequences in this sample. The rearrangement joins TRBV5-6 to TRBJ1-1; the match to TRBD1 covers 8 bases. Germline V lookup: CDR1 SGHDT, CDR2 YYEEEE. The CDR3 consists of 14 residues. Trimming removed 2 bases from V and 2 bases from J; junction bases left unmatched: 2. The CDR3 loop is CASSFGQGNTEAFF. The CDR3 region has the DNA TGTGCCAGCAGCTTCGGACAGGGAAACACTGAAGCTTTCTTT.

The chain joins TRBV5-1 to TRBJ1-3; D may be TRBD1 (6 bases). Germline V gene sequence: CDR1 SGHRS, CDR2 YFSETQ. The CDR3 sequence is 16 residues long. Trimming removed 5 bases at V and 0 bases at J, with 15 bases between. The CDR3 is CASSPQGTTSGNTIYF. The CDR3 DNA reads TGCGCCAGCAGTCCGCAGGGGACTACCTCTGGAAACACCATATATTTT. The full variable domain, with the rest looked up from reference TRBV5-1 and TRBJ1-3, is KAGVTQTPRYLIKTRGQQVTLSCSPISGHRSVSWYQQTPGQGLQFLFEYFSETQRNKGNFPGRFSGRQFSNSRSEMNVSTLELGDSALYLCASSPQGTTSGNTIYFGEGSWLTVV.

The chain combines TRBV18 with TRBJ1-1, with unresolved D. V lost 6 bases to trimming and J lost 7 bases, with 15 bases between them. CDR1 KGHSH and CDR2 LQKENI come from the germline V gene. The CDR3 consists of 13 residues. CDR3 region: CASSPRSEGEAFF. The CDR3 DNA is TGTGCCAGCTCCCCAAGATCCGAAGGTGAAGCTTTCTTT.

The CDR3 nucleotides are TGTGCCAGCAGCTTGGAAGGTAGCGGGGCAGATACGCAGTATTTT. This sequence encodes CASSLEGSGADTQYF. The chain joins TRBV5-4 to TRBJ2-3; 8 bases are a match to TRBD2. The CDR3 loop spans 15 amino acids. From germline, CDR1 is SGHNT and CDR2 YYREEE (reference sequence). The junction had 4 bases not matched to a gene; V was cut back by 0 bases and J by 4 bases.

This sequence joins TRBV3-1 (or the pseudogene TRBV3-2) and TRBJ1-2; 11 nucleotides match TRBD1. With 2 bases clipped from V and 2 bases from J, the junction kept 1 base outside the gene matches. The CDR3 has 15 residues. In germline, CDR1 is LGHDT, CDR2 YNNKEL (reference sequence). The CDR3, as DNA: TGTGCCAGCAGCCAATGGACAGGGGGCAACTATGGCTACACCTTC. This sequence encodes CASSQWTGGNYGYTF.

The chain uses TRBV7-8 and TRBJ2-7, with a weak D call TRBD2 (5 bases). CDR1 is SGHVS and CDR2 is FQNEAQ in the germline V gene. CDR3 length: 14 amino acids. Deletions cut 0 bases from V and 5 bases from J, with 11 bases between. CDR3 amino acids: CASSLATIPNEQYF. The CDR3, as DNA: TGTGCCAGCAGCTTAGCGACTATTCCCAACGAGCAGTACTTC. Full variable domain (remainder filled in from reference TRBV7-8 and TRBJ2-7): GAGVSQSPRYKVAKRGQDVALRCDPISGHVSLFWYQQALGQGPEFLTYFQNEAQLDKSGLPSDRFFAERPEGSVSTLKIQRTQQEDSAVYLCASSLATIPNEQYFGPGTRLTVT.

This clone occurred once. This chain connects TRBV9 to TRBJ1-1; D is uncertain. Germline loops: CDR1 SGDLS, CDR2 YYNGEE. V was cut by 3 bases and J by 2 bases, with 14 bases left in between. This CDR3 has 15 residues. The DNA for the CDR3 is TGTGCCAGCAGCGGAGTCCATCCATCCAACACTGAAGCTTTCTTT. Translation gives CASSGVHPSNTEAFF.

This chain links TRBV5-1 with TRBJ1-6; D perhaps matches TRBD1 (5 bases). The ends were cut back, 0 bases at V and 4 bases at J, with 8 bases in the middle. Germline V lookup: CDR1 SGHRS, CDR2 YFSETQ. The CDR3 runs 15 residues. The CDR3 sequence: CASSLETAYNSPLHF. The CDR3 bases are TGCGCCAGCAGCTTGGAGACAGCTTATAATTCACCCCTCCACTTT.

The gene calls are TRBV5-1 and TRBJ2-1; 10 nucleotides line up with TRBD2. The germline V gene encodes CDR1 SGHRS and CDR2 YFSETQ. The CDR3 is made up of 15 amino acids. V was clipped by 4 bases and J by 7 bases; unmatched bases: 8. CDR3 bases: TGCGCCAGCAGCGGCGGGTCGGGACTAGCGAATGAGCAGTTCTTC. Its protein is CASSGGSGLANEQFF.

The chain is built from TRBV21-1 and TRBJ2-7; the table's D gene call, TRBD1, was not cross checked with the DNA. TRBV21-1 is designated a pseudogene. The CDR3 spans 17 residues. DNA for the CDR3: TGTGCCAGCAGCAACAGGAATTCGGGGCAGGGGACGCGGGAGCAGTACTTC. Translated: CASSNRNSGQGTREQYF.